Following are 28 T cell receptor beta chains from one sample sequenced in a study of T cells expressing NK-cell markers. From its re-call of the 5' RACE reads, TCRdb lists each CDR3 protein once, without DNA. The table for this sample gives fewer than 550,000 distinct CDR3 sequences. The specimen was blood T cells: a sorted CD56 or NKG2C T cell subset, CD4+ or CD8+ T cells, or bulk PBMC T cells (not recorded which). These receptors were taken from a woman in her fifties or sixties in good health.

The CDR3 loop reads CASGAGGTEAFF. The chain is built from TRBV6-1 and TRBJ1-1; TCRdb's D call of TRBD1 is untestable without DNA. The CDR3 has 12 residues. CDR1 MNHNS and CDR2 SASEGT come from the germline V gene.

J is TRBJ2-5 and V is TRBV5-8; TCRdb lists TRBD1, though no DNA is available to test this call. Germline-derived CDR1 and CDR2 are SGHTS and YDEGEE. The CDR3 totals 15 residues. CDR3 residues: CASRSDTGGRETQYF.

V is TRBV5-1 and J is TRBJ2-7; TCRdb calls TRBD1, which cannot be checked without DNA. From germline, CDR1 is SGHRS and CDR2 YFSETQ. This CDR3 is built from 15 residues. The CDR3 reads CASRSGILSSYEQYF. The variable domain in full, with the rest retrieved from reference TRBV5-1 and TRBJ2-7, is KAGVTQTPRYLIKTRGQQVTLSCSPISGHRSVSWYQQTPGQGLQFLFEYFSETQRNKGNFPGRFSGRQFSNSRSEMNVSTLELGDSALYLCASRSGILSSYEQYFGPGTRLTVT.

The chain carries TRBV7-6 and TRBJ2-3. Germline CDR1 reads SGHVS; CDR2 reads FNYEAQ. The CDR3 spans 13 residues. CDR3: CASSSYGTDTQYF.

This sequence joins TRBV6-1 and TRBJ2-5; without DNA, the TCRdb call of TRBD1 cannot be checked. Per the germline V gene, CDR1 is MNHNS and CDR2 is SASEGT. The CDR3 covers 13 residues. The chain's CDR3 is CASSRDGDGTQYF.

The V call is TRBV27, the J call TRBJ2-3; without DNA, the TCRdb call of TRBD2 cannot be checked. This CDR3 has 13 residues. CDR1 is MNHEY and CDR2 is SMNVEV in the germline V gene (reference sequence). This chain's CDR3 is CASSPGLGATQYF.

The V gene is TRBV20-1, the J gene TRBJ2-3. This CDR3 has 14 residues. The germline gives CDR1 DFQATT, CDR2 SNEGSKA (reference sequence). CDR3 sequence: CSARDGRNTDTQYF.

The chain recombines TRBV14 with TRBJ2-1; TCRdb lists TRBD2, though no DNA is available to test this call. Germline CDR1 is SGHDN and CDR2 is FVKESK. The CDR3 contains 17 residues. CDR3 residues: CASSQDFLAGRHNEQFF.

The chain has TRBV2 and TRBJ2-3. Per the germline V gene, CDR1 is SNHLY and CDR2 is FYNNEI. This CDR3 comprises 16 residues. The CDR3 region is CASSLTAAPPADTQYF.

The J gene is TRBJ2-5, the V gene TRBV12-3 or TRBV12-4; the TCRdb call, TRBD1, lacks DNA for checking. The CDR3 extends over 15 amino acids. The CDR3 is CASRPGTSRGQTQYF.

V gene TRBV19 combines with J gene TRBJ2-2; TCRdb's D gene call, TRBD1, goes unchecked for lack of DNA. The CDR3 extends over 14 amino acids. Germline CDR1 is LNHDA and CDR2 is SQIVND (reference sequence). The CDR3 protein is CASTRTGNTGELFF.

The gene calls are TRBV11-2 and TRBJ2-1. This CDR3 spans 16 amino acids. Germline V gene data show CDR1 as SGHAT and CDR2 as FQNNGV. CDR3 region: CASSSPRRPNYNEQFF.

CDR3: CASGADSYNEQFF. The chain has TRBV2 and TRBJ2-1; TCRdb outputs TRBD1, but without DNA this stays unchecked. The V gene's germline CDR1 is SNHLY and CDR2 FYNNEI. CDR3 length: 13 amino acids.

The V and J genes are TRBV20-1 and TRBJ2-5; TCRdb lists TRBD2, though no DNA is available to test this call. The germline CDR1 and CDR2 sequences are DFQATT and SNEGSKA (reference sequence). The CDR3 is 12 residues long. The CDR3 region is CSARPAAETQYF.

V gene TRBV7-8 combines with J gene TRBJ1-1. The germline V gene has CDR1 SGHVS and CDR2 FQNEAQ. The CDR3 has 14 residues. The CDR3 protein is CASSPREGNTEAFF.

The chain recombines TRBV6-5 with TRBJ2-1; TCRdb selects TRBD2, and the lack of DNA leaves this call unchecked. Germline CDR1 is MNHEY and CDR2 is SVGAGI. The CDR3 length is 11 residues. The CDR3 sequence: CASSAWAGVFF.

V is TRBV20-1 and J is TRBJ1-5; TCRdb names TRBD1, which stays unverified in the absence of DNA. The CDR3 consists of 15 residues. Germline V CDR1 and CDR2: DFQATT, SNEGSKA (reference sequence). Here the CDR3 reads CSARVRGTGEQPQHF.

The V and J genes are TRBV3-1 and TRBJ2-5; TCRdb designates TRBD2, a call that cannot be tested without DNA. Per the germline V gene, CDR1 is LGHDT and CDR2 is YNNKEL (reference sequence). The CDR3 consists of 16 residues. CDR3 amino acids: CASSQEGGPDQETQYF.

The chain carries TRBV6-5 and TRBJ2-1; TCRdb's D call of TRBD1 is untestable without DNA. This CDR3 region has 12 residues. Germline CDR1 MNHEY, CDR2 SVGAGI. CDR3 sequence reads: CASTPGDDEQFF.

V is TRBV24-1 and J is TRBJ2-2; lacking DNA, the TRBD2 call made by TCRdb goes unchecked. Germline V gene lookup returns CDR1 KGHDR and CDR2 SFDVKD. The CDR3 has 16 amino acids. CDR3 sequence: CATSDFGLELAGELFF.

The CDR3 here is CASSLGDRNSYEQYF. The V and J genes are TRBV5-1 and TRBJ2-7; the D call of TRBD1 rests on TCRdb alone, since no DNA is present to check it. From germline, CDR1 is SGHRS and CDR2 YFSETQ. CDR3 size: 15 residues.

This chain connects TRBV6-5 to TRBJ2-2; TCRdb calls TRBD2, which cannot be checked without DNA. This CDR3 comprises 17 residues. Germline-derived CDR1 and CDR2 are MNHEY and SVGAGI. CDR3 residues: CASTKRTSGIGTGELFF.

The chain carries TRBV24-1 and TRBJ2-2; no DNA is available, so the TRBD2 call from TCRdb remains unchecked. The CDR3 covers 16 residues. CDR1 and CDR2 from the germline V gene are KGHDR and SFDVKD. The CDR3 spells CATWGRLAGNTGELFF.

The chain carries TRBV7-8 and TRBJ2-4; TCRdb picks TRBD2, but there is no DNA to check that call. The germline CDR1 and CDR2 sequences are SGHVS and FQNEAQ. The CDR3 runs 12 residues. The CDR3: CASRGREGIQYF.

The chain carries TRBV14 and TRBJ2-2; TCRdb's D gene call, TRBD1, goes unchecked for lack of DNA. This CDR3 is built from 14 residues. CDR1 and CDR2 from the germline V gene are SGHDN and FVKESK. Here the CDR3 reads CASTSGAGTGELFF.

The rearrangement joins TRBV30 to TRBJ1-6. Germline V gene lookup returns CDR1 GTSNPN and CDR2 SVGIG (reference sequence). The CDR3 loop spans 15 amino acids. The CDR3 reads CAWSTDSSYNSPLHF. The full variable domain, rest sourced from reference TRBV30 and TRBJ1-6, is SQTIHQWPATLVQPVGSPLSLECTVEGTSNPNLYWYRQAAGRGLQLLFYSVGIGQISSEVPQNLSASRPQDRQFILSSKKLLLSDSGFYLCAWSTDSSYNSPLHFGNGTRLTVT.

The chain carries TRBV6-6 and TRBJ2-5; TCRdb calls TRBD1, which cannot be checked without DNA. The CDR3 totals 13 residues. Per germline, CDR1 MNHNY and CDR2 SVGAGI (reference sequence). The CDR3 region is CASSYKWGETQYF.

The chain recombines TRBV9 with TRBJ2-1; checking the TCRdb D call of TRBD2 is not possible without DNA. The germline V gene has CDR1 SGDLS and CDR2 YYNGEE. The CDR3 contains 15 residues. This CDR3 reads CASSPRTSSDNEQFF.